The T cell receptor (beta chain) under discussion was sequenced for a study of T cell responses to AZD1222 COVID-19 vaccine. Study-wide points: Of the AZD1222 recipients, only 5 or 6 were seropositive at baseline. Elevations in Spike-specific TCR breadth and depth followed administration of two AZD1222 doses.

Comment on this clone: Its antigen is as yet unknown.

Sequencing was performed with immunoSEQ multiplex PCR; in TCRdb, only in-frame clones are kept and a portion is missing. The table lists roughly 110,000 clones, approximately 90% of them singletons. The material sequenced was peripheral blood, taken on day 0 of AZD1222 vaccination. The TCR was taken from an adult in good health.

The CDR3 coding sequence is TGTGCCAGCAGCTTTGGCAGAGCTAACTATGGCTACACCTTC. Translated: CASSFGRANYGYTF. The chain uses TRBV5-4 and TRBJ1-2; D not certain. Trimming removed 2 bases from V and 0 bases from J, with 8 bases in between. This CDR3 region has 14 residues. The germline gives CDR1 SGHNT, CDR2 YYREEE (reference sequence).